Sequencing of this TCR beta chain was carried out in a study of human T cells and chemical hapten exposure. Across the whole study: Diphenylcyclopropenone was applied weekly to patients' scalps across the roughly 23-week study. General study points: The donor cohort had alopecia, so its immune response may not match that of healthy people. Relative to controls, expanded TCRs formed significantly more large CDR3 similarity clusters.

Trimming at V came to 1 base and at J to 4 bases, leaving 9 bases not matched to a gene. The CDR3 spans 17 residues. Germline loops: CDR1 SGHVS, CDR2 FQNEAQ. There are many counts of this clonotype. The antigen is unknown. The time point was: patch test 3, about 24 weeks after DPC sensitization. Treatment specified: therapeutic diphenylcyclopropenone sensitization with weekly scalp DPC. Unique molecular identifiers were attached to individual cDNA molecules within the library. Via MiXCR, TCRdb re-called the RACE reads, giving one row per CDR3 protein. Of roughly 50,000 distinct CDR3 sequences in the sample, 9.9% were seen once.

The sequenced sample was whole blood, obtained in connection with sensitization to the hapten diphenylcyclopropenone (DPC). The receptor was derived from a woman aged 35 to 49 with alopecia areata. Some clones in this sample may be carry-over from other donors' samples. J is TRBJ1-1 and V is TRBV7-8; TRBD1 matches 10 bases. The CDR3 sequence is CASSLGQGASQGTEAFF. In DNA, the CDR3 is TGTGCCAGCAGCTTAGGACAGGGGGCTTCACAGGGCACTGAAGCTTTCTTT.